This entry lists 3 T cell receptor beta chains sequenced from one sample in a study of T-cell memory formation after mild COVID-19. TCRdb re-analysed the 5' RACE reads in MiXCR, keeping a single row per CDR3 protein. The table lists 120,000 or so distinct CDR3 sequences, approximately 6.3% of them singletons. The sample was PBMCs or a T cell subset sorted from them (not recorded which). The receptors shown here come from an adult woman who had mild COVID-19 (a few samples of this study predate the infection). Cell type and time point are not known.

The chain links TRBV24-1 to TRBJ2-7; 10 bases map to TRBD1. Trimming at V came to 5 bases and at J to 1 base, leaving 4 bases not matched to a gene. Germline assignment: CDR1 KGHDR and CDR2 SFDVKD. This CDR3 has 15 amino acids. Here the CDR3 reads CATSGGTGESYEQYF. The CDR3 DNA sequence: TGTGCCACCAGTGGGGGGACAGGGGAATCCTACGAGCAGTACTTC.

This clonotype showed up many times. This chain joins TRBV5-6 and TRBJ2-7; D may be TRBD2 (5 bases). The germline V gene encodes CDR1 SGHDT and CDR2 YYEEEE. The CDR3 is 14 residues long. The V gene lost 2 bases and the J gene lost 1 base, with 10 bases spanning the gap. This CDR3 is CASSFSGISYEQYF. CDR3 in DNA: TGTGCCAGCAGCTTCAGCGGAATATCCTACGAGCAGTACTTC.

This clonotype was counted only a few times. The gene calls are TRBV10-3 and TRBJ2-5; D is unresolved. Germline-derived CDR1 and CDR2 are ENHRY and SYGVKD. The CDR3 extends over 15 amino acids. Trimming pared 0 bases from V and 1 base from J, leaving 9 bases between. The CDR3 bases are TGTGCCATCAGTGAGTCCGGGCGGTTCCAAGAGACCCAGTACTTC. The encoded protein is CAISESGRFQETQYF.